This TCR beta chain was sequenced during a study of PD-1 blockade in mismatch repair-deficient tumors. At the level of the study: Patients had about 13 mismatch repair-deficient cancer types and were previously treated and progressing. Points from the study as a whole: Tumor-resident clones, often absent from pretreatment blood, expanded after pembrolizumab and then contracted.

The V and J ends lost 5 bases and 0 bases, in that order; junction bases with no gene match: 1. Germline CDR1 MRHNA, CDR2 SNTAGT. The CDR3 consists of 15 residues. All patients were mismatch repair deficient, assessed by either PCR or immunohistochemistry. Method: immunoSEQ multiplex PCR; TCRdb's copy keeps in-frame clones and lacks some. The profile shows more than 50,000 clones, 70% to 90% of them singletons. Concerning this clone: Its antigen is currently unknown.

The sample was peripheral blood, taken 52 weeks after starting pembrolizumab. The clonotype was recovered from an adult with mismatch repair-deficient cancer. The gene calls are TRBV6-4 and TRBJ2-3; 11 nucleotides match TRBD2. CDR3 residues: CASSRTSGSTDTQYF. In DNA, the CDR3 is TGTGCCAGCAGTCGGACTAGCGGGAGCACAGATACGCAGTATTTT.